The next 18 T cell receptor beta chains were all read from a single sample in a study of early T cells in non-severe SARS-CoV-2 infection. MiXCR was run by TCRdb on the 5' RACE reads, yielding one entry per CDR3 protein. The sample consists of more than 75,000 distinct CDR3 sequences, about 15% of them appearing once. Sequenced input: whole blood. Receptors were obtained from an adult who was a healthcare worker with PCR-confirmed SARS-CoV-2 infection or an uninfected control (not recorded which).

This clonotype was seen a few times. The chain employs TRBV10-1 and TRBJ2-7; TRBD2 aligns across 8 bases. Germline V lookup: CDR1 WNHNN, CDR2 SYGVQD (reference sequence). This CDR3 has 13 residues. The CDR3 bases are TGCGCTACGGCGGTAGCGGGGACCTACGAGCAGTACTTC. Encoded protein: CATAVAGTYEQYF.

This clonotype was observed a few times. CDR3 sequence reads: CASSPPGQAFQETQYF. The CDR3 DNA sequence: TGTGCCAGCAGCCCCCCGGGACAGGCGTTTCAAGAGACCCAGTACTTC. The chain has TRBV11-2 and TRBJ2-5; 8 nucleotides align to TRBD1. The CDR3 extends over 16 amino acids. CDR1 SGHAT and CDR2 FQNNGV come from the germline V gene. Trimming took 5 bases from V and 2 from J; bases not matched to a gene: 10. Full variable domain (rest looked up from reference TRBV11-2 and TRBJ2-5): EAGVAQSPRYKIIEKRQSVAFWCNPISGHATLYWYQQILGQGPKLLIQFQNNGVVDDSQLPKDRFSAERLKGVDSTLKIQPAKLEDSAVYLCASSPPGQAFQETQYFGPGTRLLVL.

This chain uses TRBV28 with TRBJ1-5; no clear D gene. Trimming left V 7 bases short and J 0 bases short, with 16 bases between. Germline V gene sequence: CDR1 MDHEN, CDR2 SYDVKM. The CDR3 extends over 16 amino acids. The CDR3 nucleotides are TGTGCCAGCATCTTACTAACGCGAGCTAGCAATCAGCCCCAGCATTTT. It translates to CASILLTRASNQPQHF. Full variable domain (rest looked up from reference TRBV28 and TRBJ1-5): DVKVTQSSRYLVKRTGEKVFLECVQDMDHENMFWYRQDPGLGLRLIYFSYDVKMKEKGDIPEGYSVSREKKERFSLILESASTNQTSMYLCASILLTRASNQPQHFGDGTRLSIL.

The chain is built from TRBV20-1 and TRBJ2-3; D is possibly TRBD2 (5 bases). The ends were cut back, 1 base at V and 4 bases at J, with 6 bases in the middle. The CDR3 has 12 residues. CDR1 is DFQATT and CDR2 is SNEGSKA in the germline V gene (reference sequence). The CDR3 DNA sequence: TGCAGTGCTAGAGGGACTGCAGATACGCAGTATTTT. This gives the protein CSARGTADTQYF.

This clonotype came up a few times. The chain has TRBV4-3 and TRBJ2-6; either TRBD1 or TRBD2 may supply D (5 bases each). The CDR3 sequence is 19 residues long. Germline V gene data show CDR1 as LGHNA and CDR2 as YSLEER. The ends were cut back, 0 bases at V and 0 bases at J, with 15 bases in the middle. DNA for the CDR3: TGCGCCAGCAGCCAAGAGAGGGGCGGAGTCTTCTCTGGGGCCAACGTCCTGACTTTC. This sequence encodes CASSQERGGVFSGANVLTF.

This clonotype was seen only a few times. The gene calls are TRBV11-2 and TRBJ2-3; either TRBD1 or TRBD2 may supply D (5 bases each). Germline loops: CDR1 SGHAT, CDR2 FQNNGV. The CDR3 runs 15 residues. V was pared by 5 bases and J by 2 bases, with 14 bases between. CDR3 nucleotides: TGTGCCAGCAGCACCCAGACGGGGCTCACAGATACGCAGTATTTT. It is translated as CASSTQTGLTDTQYF.

Ten or more counts support this clonotype. The genes are TRBV20-1 and TRBJ2-1; TRBD2 aligns across 8 bases. Germline V lookup: CDR1 DFQATT, CDR2 SNEGSKA (reference sequence). With 7 bases clipped from V and 7 bases from J, the junction kept 9 bases outside the gene matches. This CDR3 spans 13 amino acids. The CDR3 here is CSVLGLGRNEQFF. CDR3 in DNA: TGCAGTGTCCTGGGACTAGGGCGGAATGAGCAGTTCTTC.

This clonotype has just a few counts. The V and J genes are TRBV11-1 and TRBJ2-7, with D possibly being TRBD2 (5 bases). Germline lookup yields CDR1 SGHAT and CDR2 FQDESV (reference sequence). CDR3 length equals 15 residues. The ends were cut back, 5 bases at V and 0 bases at J, with 14 bases in the middle. Here the CDR3 reads CASSVGGGPSYEQYF. The CDR3, as DNA: TGTGCCAGCAGCGTCGGTGGAGGTCCCTCCTACGAGCAGTACTTC.

This clonotype was recorded many times. CDR3 amino acids: CASSPETDTQYF. The CDR3 DNA reads TGTGCCAGCTCACCAGAGACAGATACGCAGTATTTT. The chain recombines TRBV18 with TRBJ2-3; D is undetermined. V was cut by 2 bases and J by 3 bases, with 3 bases left in between. The CDR3 is 12 amino acids. The germline CDR1 and CDR2 sequences are KGHSH and LQKENI.

This chain uses TRBV20-1 with TRBJ2-7, with D maybe TRBD1 (5 bases). Trimming removed 0 bases from V and 3 bases from J, with 12 bases in between. The germline V gene has CDR1 DFQATT and CDR2 SNEGSKA (reference sequence). The CDR3 is 14 amino acids. CDR3 region: CSARDLQGHYEQYF. The DNA of the CDR3 is TGCAGTGCTAGAGATCTTCAGGGTCACTACGAGCAGTACTTC.

This clonotype came up many times. The chain is built from TRBV20-1 and TRBJ1-1; TRBD1 might be the D (6 bases). The CDR3 consists of 12 residues. Germline V gene data show CDR1 as DFQATT and CDR2 as SNEGSKA (reference sequence). CDR3 coding DNA: TGCATAGTCCTGGGCAGGGGAGGTGAAGCTTTCTTT. Its translation: CIVLGRGGEAFF.

The rearrangement uses TRBV20-1 and TRBJ2-7; D ambiguous. Germline CDR1 is DFQATT and CDR2 is SNEGSKA (reference sequence). This CDR3 region has 11 residues. CDR3 DNA sequence: TGCAGCGCCCCGGAATCCTACGAGCAGTACTTC. It translates to CSAPESYEQYF.

The rearrangement links TRBV6-1 to TRBJ1-4; TRBD1 matches 7 bases. The CDR3 runs 14 residues. V shed 7 bases and J 8 bases; nucleotides not matched to a gene: 10. Germline V gene sequence: CDR1 MNHNS, CDR2 SASEGT. The CDR3 region is CASIGGGSGEKLFF. The CDR3, as DNA: TGTGCCAGCATAGGAGGGGGCAGTGGGGAAAAACTGTTTTTT.

This clonotype was seen only a few times. The CDR3 sequence: CAYGGEAYNEQFF. The CDR3 region has the DNA TGTGCCTACGGCGGGGAGGCCTACAATGAGCAGTTCTTC. The chain uses TRBV28 and TRBJ2-1; D is possibly TRBD2 (6 bases). V lost 11 bases and J lost 2, with 13 bases in between. The CDR3 totals 13 residues. The germline V gene encodes CDR1 MDHEN and CDR2 SYDVKM.

The rearrangement joins TRBV5-1 to TRBJ2-1; 7 nucleotides agree with TRBD2. J lost 0 bases, V lost 5 bases, and 8 bases had no gene match. Germline V CDR1 and CDR2: SGHRS, YFSETQ. This CDR3 is built from 16 residues. The CDR3 spells CASRFTGTTSYNEQFF. The DNA of the CDR3 is TGCGCCAGCAGATTTACCGGGACTACCTCCTACAATGAGCAGTTCTTC. Supplemented by reference TRBV5-1 and TRBJ2-1, the full variable domain reads KAGVTQTPRYLIKTRGQQVTLSCSPISGHRSVSWYQQTPGQGLQFLFEYFSETQRNKGNFPGRFSGRQFSNSRSEMNVSTLELGDSALYLCASRFTGTTSYNEQFFGPGTRLTVL.

This clonotype was detected only a few times. This chain connects TRBV7-9 to TRBJ1-5, with D possibly TRBD1 on 6 matching bases. Germline V CDR1 and CDR2: SEHNR, FQNEAQ (reference sequence). The length of the CDR3 is 15 residues. Trimming stripped 1 base from V and 11 bases from J, with 18 bases between. The CDR3 sequence is CASSLGGGTHQSQHF. CDR3 in DNA: TGTGCCAGCAGCTTAGGCGGAGGGACACACCAGTCCCAGCATTTT. Full variable domain (rest looked up from reference TRBV7-9 and TRBJ1-5): DTGVSQNPRHKITKRGQNVTFRCDPISEHNRLYWYRQTLGQGPEFLTYFQNEAQLEKSRLLSDRFSAERPKGSFSTLEIQRTEQGDSAMYLCASSLGGGTHQSQHFGDGTRLSIL.

In this sample, this clonotype turned up many times. V gene TRBV7-2 combines with J gene TRBJ1-2; D unresolved. The CDR3 covers 13 residues. Germline lookup yields CDR1 SGHTA and CDR2 FQGNSA. Trimming pared 5 bases from V and 1 base from J, leaving 8 bases between. For the CDR3, the DNA is TGTGCCAGCAGCCCCGACAATAACTATGGCTACACCTTC. It encodes CASSPDNNYGYTF.

In its sample, this clonotype was seen many times. V usage is TRBV11-2 and J usage is TRBJ2-4; D is unclear. CDR1 SGHAT and CDR2 FQNNGV come from the germline V gene. The CDR3 has 12 amino acids. V shed 1 base and J shed 6 bases, with 4 bases lying between them. Here the CDR3 reads CASSLGANIQYF. CDR3 sequence (DNA): TGTGCCAGCAGCTTAGGTGCAAACATTCAGTACTTC.